Each of the 13 T cell receptor beta chains below was sequenced from the same sample in a study of technical replicates of blood from several donors. Sequencing was performed with immunoSEQ multiplex PCR; in TCRdb, only in-frame clones are kept and a portion is missing. The table shows 60,000 to 90,000 clones, with approximately 97% occurring only once. The specimen was T cells isolated from PBMCs. The receptors originated from a human donor in good health.

The genes are TRBV6-6 and TRBJ1-5, with D uncertain. There are 15 residues in the CDR3. CDR1 is MNHNY and CDR2 is SVGAGI in the germline V gene (reference sequence). V was clipped by 2 bases and J by 0 bases, with 8 bases between them. In DNA, the CDR3 is TGTGCCAGCAGTTACGACGGGTATAGCAATCAGCCCCAGCATTTT. Protein sequence: CASSYDGYSNQPQHF.

V usage is TRBV27 and J usage is TRBJ2-7; TRBD2 is a possible D gene (7 bases). Trimming took off 0 bases at V and 3 bases at J, with 12 bases between the two ends. CDR3 length equals 15 residues. The germline CDR1 and CDR2 sequences are MNHEY and SMNVEV (reference sequence). CDR3 bases: TGTGCCAGCAGTTTATCGGGAGGGGGGGGCTACGAGCAGTACTTC. It codes for CASSLSGGGGYEQYF.

The chain carries TRBV11-2 and TRBJ2-5, with 7 bases identical to TRBD2. V lost 2 bases and J lost 4; bases outside the gene matches: 10. In germline, CDR1 is SGHAT, CDR2 FQNNGV. The length of the CDR3 is 16 residues. The CDR3 DNA follows: TGTGCCAGCAGCTTAAGGACTAGGAGGATTTCAGAGACCCAGTACTTC. Translating gives CASSLRTRRISETQYF.

V and J are TRBV5-1 and TRBJ2-3, with 9 positions matching TRBD2. There are 16 residues in the CDR3. The V segment lost 0 bases and the J segment 3 bases; nucleotides outside the gene matches: 5. CDR1 SGHRS and CDR2 YFSETQ come from the germline V gene. CDR3 sequence: CASSLAGLAGTDTQYF. As DNA, the CDR3 is TGCGCCAGCAGCTTGGCGGGGCTAGCGGGAACAGATACGCAGTATTTT.

The V call is TRBV30, the J call TRBJ2-3; no reliable D call. The ends were cut back, 3 bases at V and 4 bases at J, with 8 bases in the middle. The germline CDR1 and CDR2 sequences are GTSNPN and SVGIG (reference sequence). The CDR3 runs 12 residues. The CDR3 DNA follows: TGTGCCTGGAGCCCCCTCTCAGATACGCAGTATTTT. Its protein product is CAWSPLSDTQYF.

The rearrangement uses TRBV14 and TRBJ2-7; D possibly corresponds to TRBD2 (6 bases). The V gene's germline CDR1 is SGHDN and CDR2 FVKESK. The V gene lost 2 bases and the J gene lost 3 bases, with 11 bases spanning the gap. The CDR3 consists of 14 residues. CDR3 sequence: CASSQTGTFYEQYF. The CDR3 DNA is TGTGCCAGCAGCCAAACCGGGACTTTCTACGAGCAGTACTTC.

V is TRBV28 and J is TRBJ2-1, with 9 bases identical to TRBD2. The CDR3 sequence is 15 residues long. Germline values: CDR1 MDHEN, CDR2 SYDVKM. V gave up 8 bases and J gave up 6 bases; unmatched junction bases: 11. CDR3 bases: TGTGCCAGCTCTTCTAGCGGGGTATACCTCAATGAGCAGTTCTTC. Translated: CASSSSGVYLNEQFF.

This clone was detected once. The J gene is TRBJ1-2, the V gene TRBV5-1; no reliable D call. V lost 3 bases, J lost 2 bases, and 8 bases lay in between. The CDR3 runs 13 residues. CDR1 is SGHRS and CDR2 is YFSETQ in the germline V gene. The CDR3 protein is CASSSTGNYGYTF. CDR3 sequence (DNA): TGCGCCAGCAGCTCTACGGGGAACTATGGCTACACCTTC.

V usage is TRBV7-9 and J usage is TRBJ2-1, with TRBD2 matching over 10 bases. Germline CDR1 and CDR2: SEHNR and FQNEAQ (reference sequence). Trimming took 1 base from V and 8 from J; bases not matched to a gene: 5. The CDR3 has 15 residues. The CDR3 DNA follows: TGTGCCAGCAGCTTAGTGCTAGCGGGGGTTGATGAGCAGTTCTTC. Amino acids: CASSLVLAGVDEQFF. The entire variable domain, with the rest obtained from reference TRBV7-9 and TRBJ2-1, is as follows: DTGVSQNPRHKITKRGQNVTFRCDPISEHNRLYWYRQTLGQGPEFLTYFQNEAQLEKSRLLSDRFSAERPKGSFSTLEIQRTEQGDSAMYLCASSLVLAGVDEQFFGPGTRLTVL.

J is TRBJ2-5 and V is TRBV7-9; no definite D call. The CDR3 loop spans 15 amino acids. From germline, CDR1 is SEHNR and CDR2 FQNEAQ (reference sequence). The V end was cut by 5 bases, the J end by 2 bases, with 15 bases between. CDR3 nucleotides: TGTGCCAGCAGCGTAACCCCGGGTGGGCAAGAGACCCAGTACTTC. Translating it yields CASSVTPGGQETQYF.

The genes are TRBV29-1 and TRBJ1-2, with 8 bases aligning to TRBD1. The CDR3 has 14 residues. Losses at the gene ends were 3 bases for V and 7 bases for J; bases not matched to a gene: 10. Germline values: CDR1 SQVTM, CDR2 ANQGSEA. As DNA, the CDR3 is TGCAGCGTTGATAAAGGAGGACAGGGTAGTGGCTACACCTTC. Translated: CSVDKGGQGSGYTF.

V and J are TRBV7-9 and TRBJ1-2, with 8 bases lining up with TRBD1. The CDR3 consists of 18 residues. The V gene's germline CDR1 is SEHNR and CDR2 FQNEAQ (reference sequence). Unmatched junction bases numbered 19, after V lost 5 bases and J lost 5 bases. The CDR3 protein is CASSPLRGTGGGLYGYTF. Written as DNA, the CDR3 is TGTGCCAGCAGCCCTCTTAGAGGCACAGGGGGAGGGTTATATGGCTACACCTTC.

The rearrangement links TRBV10-3 to TRBJ2-1; 9 bases are a match to TRBD2. This CDR3 contains 14 residues. CDR1 is ENHRY and CDR2 is SYGVKD in the germline V gene. The J segment lost 0 bases and the V segment lost 8 bases, leaving 2 bases of the junction unmatched. The chain's CDR3 is CAIYSGSSYNEQFF. CDR3 nucleotides: TGTGCCATCTATAGCGGGAGCTCCTACAATGAGCAGTTCTTC.